This T cell receptor (beta chain) appears in the sequencing data of a study of early T cells in non-severe SARS-CoV-2 infection. Looking at the study overall: The input, bulk RNA from unsorted whole blood, was sequenced, and chains were unpaired.

This clonotype was recorded many times. The antigen is not known. The study, taken as a whole, reports: The study's VDJdb matching favored anti-spike CD8 responses and missed private and CD4 specificities.

This CDR3 contains 14 residues. CDR1 is SGHTA and CDR2 is FQGNSA in the germline V gene. V lost 5 bases and J 3 bases, leaving 14 bases between the germline ends. Individually, cDNA molecules had unique molecular identifiers attached to them. TCRdb recomputed calls from the 5' RACE reads with MiXCR, one row per CDR3 protein. The profile shows 26,000 or so distinct CDR3 sequences, 5.1% of them singletons. The origin of this receptor is an adult who was a healthcare worker with PCR-confirmed SARS-CoV-2 infection or an uninfected control (not recorded which). Sequenced: whole blood. V is TRBV7-2 and J is TRBJ2-7; the D is unclear. CDR3: CASSHRAANYEQYF. The CDR3, as DNA: TGTGCCAGCAGCCACCGGGCCGCAAACTACGAGCAGTACTTC. Full variable domain (remainder filled in from reference TRBV7-2 and TRBJ2-7): GAGVSQSPSNKVTEKGKDVELRCDPISGHTALYWYRQSLGQGLEFLIYFQGNSAPDKSGLPSDRFSAERTGGSVSTLTIQRTQQEDSAVYLCASSHRAANYEQYFGPGTRLTVT.